One sample yielded the 26 T cell receptor beta chains listed below, sequenced in a study of shared clonotypes between healthy human individuals. The naive CD8 fraction comprised CD45RO-negative cells positively selected for CCR7 and excluded terminally differentiated effector memory CD45RA+ cells. The repertoire was sequenced with immunoSEQ multiplex PCR; TCRdb's copy has only in-frame clones and lacks some. Among about 2,100,000 clones listed, about 92% were seen once. Material for sequencing was naive CD8+ T cells from PBMCs. Receptors originate from a man aged 18 to 30 in good health. Some clones in this sample may be carry-over from other donors' samples.

CDR3 sequence reads: CASSLGSSDTQYF. The CDR3 coding sequence is TGTGCCAGCAGCTTGGGATCTTCAGATACGCAGTATTTT. The V gene is TRBV7-8, the J gene TRBJ2-3; D unclear. Between the trimmed V and J ends, which lost 3 bases and 4 bases, there was a span of 8 bases. This CDR3 is built from 13 residues. CDR1 SGHVS and CDR2 FQNEAQ come from the germline V gene.

J is TRBJ2-5 and V is TRBV4-1, with 9 positions matching TRBD1. The V gene end was trimmed by 1 base and the J gene end by 4 bases; junction bases not matched to a gene: 13. Looked up from germline, CDR1 is MGHRA and CDR2 is YSYEKL. The CDR3 spans 18 residues. CDR3 DNA: TGCGCCAGCAGCCAAGTGACGGTCGGGACAGGGCATTTAGAGACCCAGTACTTC. It codes for CASSQVTVGTGHLETQYF.

V gene TRBV10-3 combines with J gene TRBJ1-4; TRBD1 is a possible D gene (5 bases). CDR1 is ENHRY, CDR2 SYGVKD, per germline. The CDR3 covers 15 residues. Trimming cost V 0 bases and J 7 bases, with 12 bases left between them. CDR3: CAISESLQAGEKLFF. CDR3 nucleotide sequence: TGTGCCATCAGTGAGTCGTTACAGGCAGGTGAAAAACTGTTTTTT.

A single count supports this clone. The chain employs TRBV7-9 and TRBJ2-1; no definite D call. The V gene's germline CDR1 is SEHNR and CDR2 FQNEAQ (reference sequence). The CDR3 totals 16 residues. V was pared by 0 bases and J by 5 bases, with 14 bases between. CDR3 region: CASSLAPVLVDNEQFF. The CDR3 nucleotides are TGTGCCAGCAGCTTAGCCCCAGTGCTCGTGGACAATGAGCAGTTCTTC. The complete variable domain, with remaining parts taken from reference TRBV7-9 and TRBJ2-1, reads DTGVSQNPRHKITKRGQNVTFRCDPISEHNRLYWYRQTLGQGPEFLTYFQNEAQLEKSRLLSDRFSAERPKGSFSTLEIQRTEQGDSAMYLCASSLAPVLVDNEQFFGPGTRLTVL.

The chain employs TRBV6-6 and TRBJ2-5; 7 positions agree with TRBD1. This CDR3 comprises 13 residues. The V segment lost 11 bases and the J segment 6 bases; nucleotides outside the gene matches: 12. The V gene's germline CDR1 is MNHNY and CDR2 SVGAGI (reference sequence). CDR3 region: CASQTGTDKTQYF. The CDR3 DNA sequence: TGTGCCTCCCAAACGGGGACAGATAAGACCCAGTACTTC.

This chain joins TRBV29-1 and TRBJ2-7; D possibly corresponds to TRBD2 (6 bases). The CDR3 has 12 amino acids. CDR1 and CDR2 (germline): SQVTM, ANQGSEA. Trimming left V 5 bases short and J 1 base short, with 9 bases between. This CDR3 reads CSVMAGSYEQYF. DNA for the CDR3: TGCAGCGTTATGGCGGGGTCCTACGAGCAGTACTTC.

The chain has TRBV28 and TRBJ1-1; 9 bases agree with TRBD1. CDR1 and CDR2 (germline): MDHEN, SYDVKM. V lost 10 bases, J lost 0 bases, and 3 bases stayed unmatched. The CDR3 extends over 13 amino acids. CDR3 nucleotides: TGTGCCACGCGGACAGGGGTGAACACTGAAGCTTTCTTT. This gives the protein CATRTGVNTEAFF.

The rearrangement links TRBV27 to TRBJ1-5; D might be TRBD1 (6 bases). The V gene lost 6 bases and the J gene lost 6 bases, with 21 bases spanning the gap. This CDR3 is 16 amino acids long. The germline CDR1 and CDR2 sequences are MNHEY and SMNVEV (reference sequence). CDR3 sequence reads: CASSQDGIRGSQPQHF. Written as DNA, the CDR3 is TGTGCCAGCAGCCAGGACGGTATCAGGGGTAGTCAGCCCCAGCATTTT.

CDR3 in amino acids: CASSGSISTSYNEQFF. The CDR3 DNA reads as TGTGCCAGCAGTGGCTCAATTTCGACCTCCTACAATGAGCAGTTCTTC. The rearrangement joins TRBV2 to TRBJ2-1, with D uncertain. V was cut by 4 bases and J by 0 bases, with 13 bases left in between. The CDR3 extends over 16 amino acids. Germline CDR1 is SNHLY and CDR2 is FYNNEI.

V usage is TRBV6-1 and J usage is TRBJ2-1; unclear D gene. V lost 0 bases to trimming and J lost 4 bases, with 10 bases between them. This CDR3 comprises 15 residues. Germline assignment: CDR1 MNHNS and CDR2 SASEGT. The chain's CDR3 is CASSEAQKSYNEQFF. In DNA, the CDR3 is TGTGCCAGCAGTGAAGCCCAGAAGAGTTACAATGAGCAGTTCTTC.

CDR3 in amino acids: CASSHPGGLTLLTEAFF. CDR3 bases: TGTGCCAGCAGCCACCCGGGCGGGCTGACTCTACTCACTGAAGCTTTCTTT. The V gene is TRBV7-8, the J gene TRBJ1-1, with D uncertain. Trimming left V 5 bases short and J 4 bases short, with 23 bases between. There are 17 residues in the CDR3. CDR1 is SGHVS and CDR2 is FQNEAQ in the germline V gene.

This clone was found once. This rearrangement joins TRBV4-1 to TRBJ2-7; perhaps D is TRBD1 or TRBD2 (5 bases each). The germline V gene encodes CDR1 MGHRA and CDR2 YSYEKL. The V end was cut by 6 bases, the J end by 3 bases, with 18 bases between. The CDR3 is 15 amino acids. CDR3 nucleotides: TGCGCCAGCAGTCACGGGCGAGGGGCCGGCTACGAGCAGTACTTC. Residues: CASSHGRGAGYEQYF.

The V and J genes are TRBV2 and TRBJ2-2; 7 bases line up with TRBD1. Trimming removed 7 bases from V and 6 bases from J; junction bases left unmatched: 5. The germline V gene encodes CDR1 SNHLY and CDR2 FYNNEI. The CDR3 runs 13 residues. CDR3 in amino acids: CASIGDRAGELFF. The CDR3 DNA sequence: TGTGCCAGCATTGGAGACAGGGCCGGGGAGCTGTTTTTT.

The chain combines TRBV7-9 with TRBJ2-7; perhaps TRBD2 as D (5 bases). Germline assignment: CDR1 SEHNR and CDR2 FQNEAQ (reference sequence). Between the trimmed V and J ends, which lost 0 bases and 6 bases, there was a span of 6 bases. This CDR3 is built from 12 residues. As DNA, the CDR3 is TGTGCCAGCAGCTTAGCGGGAGTCGAGCAGTACTTC. This encodes CASSLAGVEQYF.

About this clone: Other DNA sequences in the same sample also yield this CDR3. Here the CDR3 DNA reads TGTGCCAGCAGCCGCCAGGGGGCGGGCAATCAGCCCCAGCATTTT. It is translated as CASSRQGAGNQPQHF. The rearrangement links TRBV7-9 to TRBJ1-5, with 8 bases identical to TRBD1. Germline values: CDR1 SEHNR, CDR2 FQNEAQ (reference sequence). This CDR3 has 15 residues. The V gene end was trimmed by 5 bases and the J gene end by 2 bases; junction bases not matched to a gene: 5.

This chain links TRBV18 with TRBJ2-1; D is unclear. Germline V gene data show CDR1 as KGHSH and CDR2 as LQKENI. CDR3 size: 13 residues. Trimming removed 3 bases from V and 8 bases from J, with 11 bases in between. The DNA of the CDR3 is TGTGCCAGCTCACCCCGAGATATCGATGAGCAGTTCTTC. Translated: CASSPRDIDEQFF.

This clone was seen a handful of times. Here the CDR3 DNA reads TGTGCCAGCAGTGACCCAGGGGGGCCTGAAGCTTTCTTT. This translates into CASSDPGGPEAFF. The chain combines TRBV6-1 with TRBJ1-1; 7 bases line up with TRBD1. The CDR3 length is 13 residues. The junction had 4 bases not matched to a gene; V was cut back by 3 bases and J by 6 bases. Looked up from germline, CDR1 is MNHNS and CDR2 is SASEGT.

The V and J genes are TRBV28 and TRBJ1-5; possible D gene TRBD1, 6 bases. CDR3 length: 15 amino acids. In germline, CDR1 is MDHEN, CDR2 SYDVKM. Trimming took 5 bases from V and 2 from J, leaving 13 bases between them. The CDR3, as DNA: TGTGCCAGCAGTGAACAGGGATCCGGCAATCAGCCCCAGCATTTT. Translating gives CASSEQGSGNQPQHF.

This clone was detected only a few times. The CDR3 loop reads CASSLAGQGVYEQYF. DNA of the CDR3: TGTGCCAGCAGTTTAGCCGGACAGGGAGTGTACGAGCAGTACTTC. This chain joins TRBV27 and TRBJ2-7; 8 positions match TRBD1. The ends lost 2 bases at V and 4 bases at J; junction bases unmatched: 7. Germline CDR1 reads MNHEY; CDR2 reads SMNVEV (reference sequence). The CDR3 sequence is 15 residues long.

Concerning this clone: The identical CDR3 is also encoded by other nucleotide sequences in the sample. The chain carries TRBV27 and TRBJ2-7; D unresolved. CDR1 and CDR2 from the germline V gene are MNHEY and SMNVEV (reference sequence). This CDR3 is 12 amino acids long. Trimming left V 4 bases short and J 2 bases short, with 6 bases between. The CDR3 reads CASSSTAYEQYF. As DNA, the CDR3 is TGTGCCAGCAGTTCGACGGCCTACGAGCAGTACTTC.

This clone showed up just a few times. Other DNA variants within this sample encode the same CDR3. The CDR3 is CSVEGNTEAFF. The CDR3 nucleotides read TGCAGCGTTGAGGGTAACACTGAAGCTTTCTTT. The V and J genes are TRBV29-1 and TRBJ1-1; no reliable D call. Trimming left V 3 bases short and J 2 bases short, with 4 bases between. CDR1 is SQVTM and CDR2 is ANQGSEA in the germline V gene. The CDR3 sequence is 11 residues long. The full variable domain, in which reference TRBV29-1 and TRBJ1-1 provide the parts outside the CDR3, is SAVISQKPSRDICQRGTSLTIQCQVDSQVTMMFWYRQQPGQSLTLIATANQGSEATYESGFVIDKFPISRPNLTFSTLTVSNMSPEDSSIYLCSVEGNTEAFFGQGTRLTVV.

The chain recombines TRBV28 with TRBJ2-5; D ambiguous. TRBJ2-7 matches the DNA end more closely, so the J call is doubtful. Per the germline V gene, CDR1 is MDHEN and CDR2 is SYDVKM. The CDR3 runs 13 residues. The CDR3 DNA reads TGTGCCAGCAGTTTTCCGACCAACTACGAGCAGTACTTC. Amino acids: CASSFPTNYEQYF.

V usage is TRBV28 and J usage is TRBJ2-5; D is unclear. Trimming took off 6 bases at V and 0 bases at J, with 11 bases between the two ends. The CDR3 spans 14 residues. CDR1 MDHEN and CDR2 SYDVKM come from the germline V gene. The CDR3 is CASRQYMYQETQYF. The CDR3, as DNA: TGTGCCAGCAGACAGTATATGTACCAAGAGACCCAGTACTTC.

V usage is TRBV5-6 and J usage is TRBJ1-5; D gene uncertain. Germline V gene lookup returns CDR1 SGHDT and CDR2 YYEEEE. This CDR3 has 14 residues. Trimming took 4 bases from V and 5 from J, leaving 13 bases between them. The CDR3, as DNA: TGTGCCAGCAGCCATTGGTCTGGCTATCAGCCCCAGCATTTT. Its protein product is CASSHWSGYQPQHF.

V is TRBV7-9 and J is TRBJ2-7; D perhaps matches TRBD2 (6 bases). Trimming took off 2 bases at V and 4 bases at J, with 21 bases between the two ends. This CDR3 region has 17 residues. Germline values: CDR1 SEHNR, CDR2 FQNEAQ (reference sequence). The CDR3 region is CASSLRFAGLATYEQYF. Written as DNA, the CDR3 is TGTGCCAGCAGCTTACGATTCGCGGGGCTTGCCACATACGAGCAGTACTTC.

This chain connects TRBV14 to TRBJ2-5, with 11 positions matching TRBD2. Germline trimming cut 1 base from V and 0 bases from J; bases unmatched to any gene: 4. This CDR3 is 17 amino acids long. Germline loops: CDR1 SGHDN, CDR2 FVKESK. The CDR3 protein is CASSQGLAGKYQETQYF. As DNA, the CDR3 is TGTGCCAGCAGCCAAGGACTAGCGGGGAAGTACCAAGAGACCCAGTACTTC.